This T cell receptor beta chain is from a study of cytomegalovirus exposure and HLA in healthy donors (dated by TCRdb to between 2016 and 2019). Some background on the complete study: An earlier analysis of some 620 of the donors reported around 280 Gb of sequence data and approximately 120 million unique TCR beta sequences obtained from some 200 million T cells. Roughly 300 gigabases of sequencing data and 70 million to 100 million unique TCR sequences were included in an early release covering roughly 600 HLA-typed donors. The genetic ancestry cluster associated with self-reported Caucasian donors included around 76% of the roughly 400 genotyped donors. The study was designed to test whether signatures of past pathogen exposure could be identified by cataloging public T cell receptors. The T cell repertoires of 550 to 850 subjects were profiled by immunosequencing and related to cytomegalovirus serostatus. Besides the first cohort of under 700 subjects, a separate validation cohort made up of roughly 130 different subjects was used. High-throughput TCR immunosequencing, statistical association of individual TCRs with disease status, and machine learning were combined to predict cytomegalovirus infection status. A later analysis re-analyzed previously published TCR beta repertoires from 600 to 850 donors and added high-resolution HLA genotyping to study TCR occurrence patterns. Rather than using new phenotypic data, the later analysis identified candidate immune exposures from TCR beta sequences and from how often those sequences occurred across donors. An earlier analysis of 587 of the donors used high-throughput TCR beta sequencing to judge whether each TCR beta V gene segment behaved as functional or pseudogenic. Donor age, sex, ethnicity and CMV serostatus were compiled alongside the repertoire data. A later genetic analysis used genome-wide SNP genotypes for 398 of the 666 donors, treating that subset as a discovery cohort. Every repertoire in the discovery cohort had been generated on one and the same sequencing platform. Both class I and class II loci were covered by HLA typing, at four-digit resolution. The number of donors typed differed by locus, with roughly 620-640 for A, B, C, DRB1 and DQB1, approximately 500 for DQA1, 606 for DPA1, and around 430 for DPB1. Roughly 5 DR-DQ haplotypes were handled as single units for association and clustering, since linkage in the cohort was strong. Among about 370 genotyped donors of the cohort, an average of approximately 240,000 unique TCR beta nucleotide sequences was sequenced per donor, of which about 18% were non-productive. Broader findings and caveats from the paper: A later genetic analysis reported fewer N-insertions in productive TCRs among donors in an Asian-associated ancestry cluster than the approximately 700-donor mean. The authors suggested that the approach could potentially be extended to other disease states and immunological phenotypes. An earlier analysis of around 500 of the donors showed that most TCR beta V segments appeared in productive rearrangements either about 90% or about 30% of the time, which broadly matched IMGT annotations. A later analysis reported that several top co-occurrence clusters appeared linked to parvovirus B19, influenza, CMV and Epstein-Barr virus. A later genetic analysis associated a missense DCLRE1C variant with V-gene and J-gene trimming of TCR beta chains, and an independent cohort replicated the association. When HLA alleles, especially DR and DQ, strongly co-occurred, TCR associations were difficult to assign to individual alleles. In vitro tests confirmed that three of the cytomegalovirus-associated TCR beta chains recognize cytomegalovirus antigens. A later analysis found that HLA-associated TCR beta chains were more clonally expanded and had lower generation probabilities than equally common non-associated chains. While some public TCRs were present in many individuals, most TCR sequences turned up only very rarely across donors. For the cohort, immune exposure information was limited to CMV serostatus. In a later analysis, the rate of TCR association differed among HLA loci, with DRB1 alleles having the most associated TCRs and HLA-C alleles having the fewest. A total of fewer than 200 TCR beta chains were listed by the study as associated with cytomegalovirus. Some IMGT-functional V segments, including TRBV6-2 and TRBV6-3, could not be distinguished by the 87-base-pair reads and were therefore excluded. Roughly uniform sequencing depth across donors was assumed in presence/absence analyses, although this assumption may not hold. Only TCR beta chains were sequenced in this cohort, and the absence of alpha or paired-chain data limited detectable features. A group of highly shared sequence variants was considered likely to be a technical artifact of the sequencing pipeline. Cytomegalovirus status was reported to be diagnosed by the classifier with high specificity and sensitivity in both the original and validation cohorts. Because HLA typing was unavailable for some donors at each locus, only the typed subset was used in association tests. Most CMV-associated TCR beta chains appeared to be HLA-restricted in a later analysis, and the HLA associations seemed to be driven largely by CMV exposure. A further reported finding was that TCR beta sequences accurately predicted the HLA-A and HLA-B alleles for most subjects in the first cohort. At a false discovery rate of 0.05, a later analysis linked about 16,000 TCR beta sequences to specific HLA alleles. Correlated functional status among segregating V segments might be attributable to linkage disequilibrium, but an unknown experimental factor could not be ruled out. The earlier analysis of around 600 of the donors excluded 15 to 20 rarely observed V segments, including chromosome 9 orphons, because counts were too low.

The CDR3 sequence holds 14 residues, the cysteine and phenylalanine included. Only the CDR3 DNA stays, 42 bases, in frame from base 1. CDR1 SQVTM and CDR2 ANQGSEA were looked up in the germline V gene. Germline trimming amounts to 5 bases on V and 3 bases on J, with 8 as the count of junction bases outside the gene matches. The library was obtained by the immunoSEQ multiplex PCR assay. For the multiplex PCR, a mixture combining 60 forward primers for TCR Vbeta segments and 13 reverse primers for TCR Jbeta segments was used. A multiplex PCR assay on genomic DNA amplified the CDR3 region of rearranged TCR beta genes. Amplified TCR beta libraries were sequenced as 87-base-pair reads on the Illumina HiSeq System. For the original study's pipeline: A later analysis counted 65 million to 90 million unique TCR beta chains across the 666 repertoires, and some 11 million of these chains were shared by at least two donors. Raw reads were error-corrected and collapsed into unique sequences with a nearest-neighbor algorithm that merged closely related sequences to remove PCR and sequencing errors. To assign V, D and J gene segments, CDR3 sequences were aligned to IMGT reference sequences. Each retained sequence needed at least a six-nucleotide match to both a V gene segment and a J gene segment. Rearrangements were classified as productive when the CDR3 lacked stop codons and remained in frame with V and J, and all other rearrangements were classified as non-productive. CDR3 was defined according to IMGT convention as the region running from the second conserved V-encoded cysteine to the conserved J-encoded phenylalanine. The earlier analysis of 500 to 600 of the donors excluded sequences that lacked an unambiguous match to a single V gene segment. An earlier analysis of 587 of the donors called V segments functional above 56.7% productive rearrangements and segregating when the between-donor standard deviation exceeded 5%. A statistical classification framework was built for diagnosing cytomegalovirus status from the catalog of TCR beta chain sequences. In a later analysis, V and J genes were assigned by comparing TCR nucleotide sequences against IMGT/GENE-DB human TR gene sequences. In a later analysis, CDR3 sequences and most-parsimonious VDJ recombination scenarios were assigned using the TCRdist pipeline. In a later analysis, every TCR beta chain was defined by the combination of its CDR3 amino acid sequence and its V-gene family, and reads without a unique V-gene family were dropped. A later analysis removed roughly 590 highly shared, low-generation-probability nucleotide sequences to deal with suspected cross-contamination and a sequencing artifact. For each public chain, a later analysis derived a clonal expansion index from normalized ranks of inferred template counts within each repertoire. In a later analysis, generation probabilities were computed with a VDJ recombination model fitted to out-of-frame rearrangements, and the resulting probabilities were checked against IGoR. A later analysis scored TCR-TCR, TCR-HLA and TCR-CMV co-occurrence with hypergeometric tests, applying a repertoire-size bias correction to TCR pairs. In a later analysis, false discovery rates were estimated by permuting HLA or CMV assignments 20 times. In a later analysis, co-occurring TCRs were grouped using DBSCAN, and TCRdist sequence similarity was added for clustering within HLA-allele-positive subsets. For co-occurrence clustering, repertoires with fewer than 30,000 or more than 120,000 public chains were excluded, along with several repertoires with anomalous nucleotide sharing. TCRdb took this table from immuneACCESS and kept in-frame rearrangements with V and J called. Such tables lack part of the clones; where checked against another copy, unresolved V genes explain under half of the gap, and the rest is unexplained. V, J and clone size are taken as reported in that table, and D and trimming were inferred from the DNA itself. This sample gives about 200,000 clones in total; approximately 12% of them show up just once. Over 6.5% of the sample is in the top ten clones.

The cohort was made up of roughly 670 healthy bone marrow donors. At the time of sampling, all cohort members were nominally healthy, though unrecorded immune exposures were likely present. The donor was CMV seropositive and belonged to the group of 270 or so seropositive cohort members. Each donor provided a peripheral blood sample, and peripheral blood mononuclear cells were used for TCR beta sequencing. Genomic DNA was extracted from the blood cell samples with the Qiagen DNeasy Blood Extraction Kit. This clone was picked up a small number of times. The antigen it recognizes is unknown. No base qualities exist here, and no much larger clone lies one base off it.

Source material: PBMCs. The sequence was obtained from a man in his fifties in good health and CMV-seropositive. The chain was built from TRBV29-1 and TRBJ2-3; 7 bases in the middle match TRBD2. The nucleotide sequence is TGCAGCGTTTCTAGGGAGGGAGGGACAGATACGCAGTATTTT. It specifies CSVSREGGTDTQYF.